Listed below are T cell receptor beta chains from one sample, sequenced in a study of OX40 agonist ivuxolimab in advanced cancers. The method was immunoSEQ multiplex PCR; TCRdb's version includes in-frame clones alone and lacks a portion of them. This sample has 65,000 to 85,000 clones, with roughly 89% found just once. This sample comprised CD4+ or CD8+ T cells sorted from blood, obtained in a trial of the OX40 agonist ivuxolimab. The receptors were gathered from an adult with an advanced solid tumor such as melanoma, head and neck, liver or kidney cancer. The CDR3 runs from the conserved cysteine through the conserved F or W. D genes are given only for firm matches. Size is stated for part of the rows, as once, few or many counts, or as a class when the clone is expanded.

TRBJ2-7,TRBD1,.,TRBV7-8,CASSLGQRFPTGVTYEQYF,TGTGCCAGCAGCTTAGGACAAAGGTTTCCGACAGGGGTTACCTACGAGCAGTACTTC
TRBJ2-5,TRBD2,.,TRBV30,CAWSVQRGRETQYF,TGTGCCTGGAGTGTACAGCGGGGGAGGGAGACCCAGTACTTC
TRBJ1-2,.,.,TRBV21-1,CASSKTRGQGASYGYTF,TGTGCCAGCAGCAAAACAAGAGGACAGGGGGCCTCTTATGGCTACACCTTC
TRBJ2-7,.,.,TRBV5-1,CASSWTGSSYEQYF,TGCGCCAGCAGCTGGACGGGGAGCTCCTACGAGCAGTACTTC
TRBJ1-2,.,few,TRBV19,CASNGYYGYTF,TGTGCCAGTAATGGGTACTATGGCTACACCTTC
TRBJ2-3,.,.,TRBV19,CASSTGGTTGTQAPYF,TGTGCCAGTAGTACGGGTGGGACGACTGGGACCCAGGCTCCGTATTTT
TRBJ1-2,.,.,TRBV19,CASSYWGGVYGYTF,TGTGCCAGTAGTTATTGGGGCGGCGTCTATGGCTACACCTTC
TRBJ2-5,.,once,TRBV30,CAWSVQETQYF,TGTGCCTGGAGTGTACAGGAGACCCAGTACTTC
TRBJ1-3,.,.,TRBV9,CASSVAEGLSGNTIYF,TGTGCCAGCAGCGTAGCGGAAGGCCTCTCTGGAAACACCATATATTTT
TRBJ1-2,TRBD1,.,TRBV30,CAWRIAQGQGYTF,TGTGCCTGGAGGATCGCACAGGGGCAAGGCTACACCTTC
TRBJ2-1,.,.,TRBV5-4,CASSHDSFSYNEQFF,TGTGCCAGCAGCCACGACAGTTTCTCCTACAATGAGCAGTTCTTC
TRBJ2-2,.,.,TRBV5-1,CASSLRTHNTGELFF,TGCGCCAGCAGCCTTCGGACCCATAACACCGGGGAGCTGTTTTTT
TRBJ1-2,.,.,TRBV10-3,CAISESMGSYGYTF,TGTGCCATCAGTGAGTCGATGGGTTCCTATGGCTACACCTTC
TRBJ2-7,.,.,TRBV25-1,CASSRLGGAYEQYF,TGTGCCAGCAGTCGATTGGGCGGGGCCTACGAGCAGTACTTC
TRBJ1-6,.,.,TRBV5-5,CASSLGVELNSPLHF,TGTGCCAGCAGCTTGGGCGTTGAACTTAATTCACCCCTCCACTTT
TRBJ2-3,TRBD2,.,TRBV5-4,CASSPGLAGGFSTDTQYF,TGTGCCAGCAGCCCGGGACTAGCGGGGGGTTTTAGCACAGATACGCAGTATTTT
TRBJ1-1,TRBD1,.,TRBV29-1,CSVTKWGTGLSTEAFF,TGCAGCGTCACCAAGTGGGGGACAGGGTTATCCACTGAAGCTTTCTTT
TRBJ2-7,TRBD1,.,TRBV5-1,CASSFGQAYEQYF,TGCGCCAGCAGCTTCGGACAGGCCTACGAGCAGTACTTC
TRBJ2-5,.,.,TRBV5-1,CASSLKGAGETQYF,TGCGCCAGCAGCTTGAAAGGGGCTGGAGAGACCCAGTACTTC
TRBJ2-7,TRBD1,.,TRBV28,CASSPQGQGYMYF,TGTGCCAGCAGTCCCCAGGGACAGGGTTATATGTACTTC
TRBJ1-3,.,.,TRBV5-5,CASSSGTGNTIYF,TGTGCCAGCAGCTCTGGTACTGGAAACACCATATATTTT
TRBJ2-3,.,.,TRBV29-1,CSVEPGTDTQYF,TGCAGCGTTGAACCGGGCACAGATACGCAGTATTTT
TRBJ2-5,TRBD2,.,TRBV30,CAWSSGFAGGQETQYF,TGTGCCTGGAGTAGCGGTTTTGCGGGAGGGCAAGAGACCCAGTACTTC
TRBJ2-1,TRBD2,.,TRBV27,CASSYGGGYNEQFF,TGTGCCAGCAGTTATGGCGGGGGCTACAATGAGCAGTTCTTC
TRBJ1-5,TRBD1,.,TRBV6-1,CASKEQGVGQPQHF,TGTGCCAGCAAGGAACAGGGGGTAGGTCAGCCCCAGCATTTT
TRBJ2-1,TRBD1,.,TRBV5-8,CASSFDRALNEQFF,TGTGCCAGCAGCTTTGACAGGGCCCTCAATGAGCAGTTCTTC
TRBJ1-1,.,few,TRBV29-1,CSVGFRSTEAFF,TGCAGCGTTGGGTTCCGGAGCACTGAAGCTTTCTTT
TRBJ1-1,.,.,TRBV14,CASSQLGVHTEAFF,TGTGCCAGCAGCCAGTTGGGCGTTCACACTGAAGCTTTCTTT
TRBJ2-3,.,.,TRBV7-9,CASSSPWTRPPTDTDTQYF,TGTGCCAGCAGCTCTCCATGGACACGTCCCCCCACGGACACAGATACGCAGTATTTT
TRBJ2-7,TRBD2,once,TRBV9,CASSVASSGGAPYEQYF,TGTGCCAGCAGCGTAGCTAGTAGCGGGGGGGCTCCCTACGAGCAGTACTTC
TRBJ1-2,TRBD1,once,TRBV5-1,CASSPDYPGTGVGYTF,TGCGCCAGCAGCCCAGACTACCCCGGGACAGGGGTAGGCTACACCTTC
TRBJ1-1,.,.,TRBV19,CASTYEGRGNTEAFF,TGTGCCAGTACGTACGAGGGTCGGGGGAACACTGAAGCTTTCTTT
TRBJ2-2,TRBD2,.,TRBV18,CASARTSGSTGELFF,TGTGCCAGCGCCCGGACTAGCGGGAGCACCGGGGAGCTGTTTTTT
TRBJ2-7,.,.,TRBV18,CASSPKQNADYEQYF,TGTGCCAGCTCACCAAAGCAAAACGCCGACTACGAGCAGTACTTC
TRBJ2-7,TRBD2,.,TRBV5-1,CASSLRGEAYEQYF,TGCGCCAGCAGCTTGCGGGGGGAGGCCTACGAGCAGTACTTC
TRBJ1-4,.,.,TRBV23-1,CASSQSVGPGEKLFF,TGCGCCAGCAGTCAATCGGTCGGGCCAGGTGAAAAACTGTTTTTT
TRBJ1-3,.,.,TRBV18,CASSPIQPTASSGNTIYF,TGTGCCAGCTCACCAATACAGCCGACAGCCAGCTCTGGAAACACCATATATTTT
TRBJ2-3,TRBD2,once,TRBV5-4,CASSPDKGLAGGLGTQYF,TGTGCCAGCAGCCCGGACAAGGGACTAGCGGGAGGGTTAGGTACGCAGTATTTT
TRBJ2-1,TRBD1,.,TRBV5-1,CASSPQGTSYNEQFF,TGCGCCAGCAGCCCACAGGGGACCTCCTACAATGAGCAGTTCTTC
TRBJ2-1,.,.,TRBV5-1,CASSPGPSGPWGDEQFF,TGCGCCAGCAGCCCCGGGCCCTCCGGGCCCTGGGGGGATGAGCAGTTCTTC
TRBJ2-2,.,.,TRBV18,CASTTLNTGELFF,TGTGCCAGCACGACACTGAACACCGGGGAGCTGTTTTTT
TRBJ1-2,.,.,TRBV5-1,CASSLVAGDDYGYTF,TGCGCCAGCAGCTTGGTGGCAGGCGACGACTATGGCTACACCTTC
TRBJ2-3,.,.,TRBV4-2,CASSQEAASTDTQYF,TGTGCCAGCAGCCAAGAGGCCGCGAGCACAGATACGCAGTATTTT
TRBJ2-4,.,once,TRBV30,CAWSVGGAKNIQYF,TGTGCCTGGAGTGTAGGGGGGGCCAAAAACATTCAGTACTTC
TRBJ1-3,.,few,TRBV28,CAAKQGPGNTIYF,TGTGCCGCCAAACAGGGCCCTGGAAACACCATATATTTT
TRBJ1-2,.,.,TRBV5-6,CASTISEGTNYGYTF,TGTGCCAGCACCATTTCGGAGGGAACTAACTATGGCTACACCTTC
TRBJ2-5,.,.,TRBV6-5,CASSYSQGRETQYF,TGTGCCAGCAGTTACTCGCAGGGTAGAGAGACCCAGTACTTC
TRBJ1-1,.,once,TRBV5-1,CASSLVGSSNTEAFF,TGCGCCAGCAGCTTGGTAGGCTCGTCGAACACTGAAGCTTTCTTT
TRBJ1-2,.,.,TRBV9,CASSVDVSFYGYTF,TGTGCCAGCAGCGTAGATGTCAGTTTCTATGGCTACACCTTC
TRBJ2-7,.,.,TRBV20-1,CSASMGNEQYF,TGCAGTGCTAGTATGGGGAACGAGCAGTACTTC
TRBJ2-1,TRBD2,.,TRBV13,CASSPRLAVLSYNEQFF,TGTGCCAGCAGCCCGCGACTAGCGGTCCTCTCCTACAATGAGCAGTTCTTC